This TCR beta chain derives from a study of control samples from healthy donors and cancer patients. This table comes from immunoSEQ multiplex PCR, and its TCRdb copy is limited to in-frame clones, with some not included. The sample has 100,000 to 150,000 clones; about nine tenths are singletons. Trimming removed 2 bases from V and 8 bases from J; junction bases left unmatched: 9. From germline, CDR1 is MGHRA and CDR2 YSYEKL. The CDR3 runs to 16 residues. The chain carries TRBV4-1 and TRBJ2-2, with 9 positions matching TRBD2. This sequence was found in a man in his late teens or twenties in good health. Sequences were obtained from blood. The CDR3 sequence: CASSQTGLAFAGELFF. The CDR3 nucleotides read TGCGCCAGCAGCCAAACGGGACTAGCTTTTGCAGGGGAGCTGTTTTTT.